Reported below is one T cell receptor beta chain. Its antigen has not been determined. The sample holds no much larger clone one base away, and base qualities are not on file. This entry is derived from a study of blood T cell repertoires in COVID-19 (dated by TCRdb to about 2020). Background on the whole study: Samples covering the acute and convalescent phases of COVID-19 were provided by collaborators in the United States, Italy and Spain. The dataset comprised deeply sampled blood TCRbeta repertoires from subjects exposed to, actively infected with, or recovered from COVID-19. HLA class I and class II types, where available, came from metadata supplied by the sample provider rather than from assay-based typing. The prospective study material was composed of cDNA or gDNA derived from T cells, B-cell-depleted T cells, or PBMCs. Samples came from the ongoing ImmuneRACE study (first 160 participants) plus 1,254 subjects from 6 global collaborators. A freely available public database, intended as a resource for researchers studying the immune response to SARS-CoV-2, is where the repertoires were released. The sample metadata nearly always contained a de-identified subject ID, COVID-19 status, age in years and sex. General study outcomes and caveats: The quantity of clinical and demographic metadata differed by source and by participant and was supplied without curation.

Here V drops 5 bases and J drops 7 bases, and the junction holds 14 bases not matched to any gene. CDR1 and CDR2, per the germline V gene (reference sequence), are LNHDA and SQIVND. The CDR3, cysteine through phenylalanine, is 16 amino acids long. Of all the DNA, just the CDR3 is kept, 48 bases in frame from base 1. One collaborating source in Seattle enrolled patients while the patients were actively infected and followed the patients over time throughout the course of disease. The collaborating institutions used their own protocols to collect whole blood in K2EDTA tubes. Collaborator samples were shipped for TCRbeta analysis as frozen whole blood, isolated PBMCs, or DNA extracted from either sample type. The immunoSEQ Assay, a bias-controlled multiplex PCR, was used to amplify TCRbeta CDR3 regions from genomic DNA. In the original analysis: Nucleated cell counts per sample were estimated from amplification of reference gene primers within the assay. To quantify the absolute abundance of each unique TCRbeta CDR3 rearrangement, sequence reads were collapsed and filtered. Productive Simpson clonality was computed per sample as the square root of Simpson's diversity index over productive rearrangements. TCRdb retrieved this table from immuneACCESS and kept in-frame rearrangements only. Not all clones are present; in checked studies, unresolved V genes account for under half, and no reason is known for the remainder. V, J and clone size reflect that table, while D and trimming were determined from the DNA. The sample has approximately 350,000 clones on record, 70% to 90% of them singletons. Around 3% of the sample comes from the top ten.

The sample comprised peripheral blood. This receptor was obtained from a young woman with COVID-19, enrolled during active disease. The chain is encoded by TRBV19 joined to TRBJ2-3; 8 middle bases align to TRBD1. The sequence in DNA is TGTGCCAGTAGTGTATTAACAGGGGGTGGGCACAATACGCAGTATTTT. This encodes CASSVLTGGGHNTQYF.